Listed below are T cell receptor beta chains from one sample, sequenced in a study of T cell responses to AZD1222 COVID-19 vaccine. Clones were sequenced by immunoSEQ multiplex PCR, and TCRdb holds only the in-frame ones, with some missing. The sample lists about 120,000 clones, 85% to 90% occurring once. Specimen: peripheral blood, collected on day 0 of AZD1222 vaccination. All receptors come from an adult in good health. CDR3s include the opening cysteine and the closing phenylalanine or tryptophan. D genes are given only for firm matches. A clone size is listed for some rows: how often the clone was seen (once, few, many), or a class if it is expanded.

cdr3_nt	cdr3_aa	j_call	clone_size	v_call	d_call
TGTGCCAGCAGCCCCCGGGACAGGGGGTCTGAAAAACTGTTTTTT	CASSPRDRGSEKLFF	TRBJ1-4	.	TRBV14	TRBD1
TGTGCCAGCAGCGAACAGGGGGCTTGGAACACTGAAGCTTTCTTT	CASSEQGAWNTEAFF	TRBJ1-1	.	TRBV9	TRBD1
TGTGCCAGCAGCCAAGAGAGTTCGGGTTACTATGGCTACACCTTC	CASSQESSGYYGYTF	TRBJ1-2	few	TRBV14	.
TGTGCCATCAGTGGAGACAGGGGTTTCGACGAGCAGTACTTC	CAISGDRGFDEQYF	TRBJ2-7	.	TRBV10-3	TRBD1
TGTGCCAGCAGTTACGGCGCAGGACCCGCTAATTCACCCCTCCACTTT	CASSYGAGPANSPLHF	TRBJ1-6	.	TRBV6-5	.
TGTGCCAGCAGCTCTTTTAGGGCAGGGAGGAGTGACACTGAAGCTTTCTTT	CASSSFRAGRSDTEAFF	TRBJ1-1	.	TRBV25-1	.
TGTGCCAGCAGCGTACAACCTGAGGACAGGGCCAATGAGCAGTTCTTC	CASSVQPEDRANEQFF	TRBJ2-1	.	TRBV9	TRBD1
TGTGCCAGCAGGTCGTCTGGTGCAGGGGTTGAAGCTTTCTTT	CASRSSGAGVEAFF	TRBJ1-1	once	TRBV6-5	.
TGTGCCAGCAGCCCGGGGGGCGCTGGAAACACCATATATTTT	CASSPGGAGNTIYF	TRBJ1-3	.	TRBV14	.
TGCGCCAGCAGCCAAAGTAGCAATCAGCCCCAGCATTTT	CASSQSSNQPQHF	TRBJ1-5	.	TRBV4-3	.
TGCGCCAGCAGCCAAGATCGGGGACAGGGTAGGAGCTACACCTTC	CASSQDRGQGRSYTF	TRBJ1-2	.	TRBV4-3	TRBD1
TGTGCAAGTCGCCCGGACACGGGGGGCTACACCTTC	CASRPDTGGYTF	TRBJ1-2	.	TRBV12-2	.
TGCGCCAGCAGCCCCTGGACAGGGAGGGATGAAGCTTTCTTT	CASSPWTGRDEAFF	TRBJ1-1	.	TRBV5-1	TRBD1
TGTGCCAGCAGACCACAGGGAAAGAACACTGAAGCTTTCTTT	CASRPQGKNTEAFF	TRBJ1-1	few	TRBV2	.
TGTGCCAGCAGTGAGCTAGCCTTCTCTGGCTACACCTTC	CASSELAFSGYTF	TRBJ1-2	.	TRBV2	.
TGTGCCAGCAGCTTGGGACAGGGAACTTCACCCCTCCACTTT	CASSLGQGTSPLHF	TRBJ1-6	.	TRBV7-9	TRBD1
TGTGCCAGCAGCTCACAAGGACAGGACAGCGAGGGTCAGTACTTC	CASSSQGQDSEGQYF	TRBJ2-4	.	TRBV7-2	TRBD1
TGTGCCAGCAGGAGCCTCCGGGTCTATGGCTACACCTTC	CASRSLRVYGYTF	TRBJ1-2	.	TRBV6-6	.
TGTGCCAGCAGTCCCAAACCACAGGGGTTTGGCGAGCAGTACTTC	CASSPKPQGFGEQYF	TRBJ2-7	once	TRBV6-5	TRBD1
TGTGCCAGCAGCGTAGAAGCCGGGACACATCCTTTCGGGCAGCCCCAGCATTTT	CASSVEAGTHPFGQPQHF	TRBJ1-5	.	TRBV9	.
TGTGCCAGCAGCCAGATCCAAGAGACCCAGTACTTC	CASSQIQETQYF	TRBJ2-5	.	TRBV3-1/TRBV3-2	.
TGCAGCGTTGGTTATAGCAATCAGCCCCAGCATTTT	CSVGYSNQPQHF	TRBJ1-5	.	TRBV29-1	.
TGTGCCAGCAGTTTAACCGAGGGTTCCGGGGAGCTGTTTTTT	CASSLTEGSGELFF	TRBJ2-2	.	TRBV6-2/TRBV6-3	.
TGTGCCAGCAGCCCAACCGGGACGCCGAGAGCCTACGAGCAGTACTTC	CASSPTGTPRAYEQYF	TRBJ2-7	.	TRBV11-2	.
TGTGCCAGCAGCTTAACCGGGACTAGTGGGGAGACCCAGTACTTC	CASSLTGTSGETQYF	TRBJ2-5	.	TRBV11-2	TRBD2
TGTGCCAGCAGACCTGGGACAGGGGGGAGGACCGGGGAGCTGTTTTTT	CASRPGTGGRTGELFF	TRBJ2-2	once	TRBV7-9	TRBD1
TGTGCCAGCAGCCGGTTTCCTACAGGGACAGATGCTAACTATGGCTACACCTTC	CASSRFPTGTDANYGYTF	TRBJ1-2	.	TRBV3-1/TRBV3-2	TRBD1
TGTGCCAGTAGTATTGAGTTCGACTATGGCTACACCTTC	CASSIEFDYGYTF	TRBJ1-2	few	TRBV19	.
TGTGCCAGTAGTATAGATCCCCCGGGGGGCACCGGGGAGCTGTTTTTT	CASSIDPPGGTGELFF	TRBJ2-2	.	TRBV19	TRBD2
TGTGCCAGCAGTGTAGGGTGGGAAAAACTGTTTTTT	CASSVGWEKLFF	TRBJ1-4	.	TRBV2	.
TGTGCCAGCCAGACTAGCGGGTTAGAGACAAGCTCCTACGAGCAGTACTTC	CASQTSGLETSSYEQYF	TRBJ2-7	few	TRBV19	TRBD2
TGTGCCAGCAGCTTAGTGGGACTAGCGGGGCTCACAGATACGCAGTATTTT	CASSLVGLAGLTDTQYF	TRBJ2-3	.	TRBV13	TRBD2
TGTGCCAGTAGTATACCGGGACTAGAGTACAATGAGCAGTTCTTC	CASSIPGLEYNEQFF	TRBJ2-1	.	TRBV19	TRBD2
TGTGCTAGTGGTTTTGGCAGGGAGGGGAGCACCATATATTTT	CASGFGREGSTIYF	TRBJ1-3	.	TRBV12-5	.
TGTGCCAGCAGCTTGGGGTCCCTACCGTCGCAACGGCGGCTGTTTTTT	CASSLGSLPSQRRLFF	TRBJ2-2	.	TRBV5-4	.
TGTGCCAGCAGCGTAGCGGGCGGGGCGAACACCGGGGAGCTGTTTTTT	CASSVAGGANTGELFF	TRBJ2-2	.	TRBV9	.
TGTGCCAGCAGCGTAGCCCCCTCATGGGAGACCCAGTACTTC	CASSVAPSWETQYF	TRBJ2-5	.	TRBV9	.
TGTGCCAGCAGCACTGGGACAGGGAACAATGAGCAGTTCTTC	CASSTGTGNNEQFF	TRBJ2-1	.	TRBV7-2	TRBD1
TGTGCCAGCAGGGACAGGGGGGGGACCAGTGAGCAGTTCTTC	CASRDRGGTSEQFF	TRBJ2-1	.	TRBV6-5	TRBD1
TGTGCCAGCAGCTTGACAGGAGACACTGAAGCTTTCTTT	CASSLTGDTEAFF	TRBJ1-1	.	TRBV5-6	.
TGTGCCACCAGCAGAGATGTCGCCCTCCGTGTCGGCACCGGGGAGCTGTTTTTT	CATSRDVALRVGTGELFF	TRBJ2-2	.	TRBV15	.
TGTGCTAGTGGTTTGGCCCGAACGGCACAGACAGCGAACACTGAAGCTTTCTTT	CASGLARTAQTANTEAFF	TRBJ1-1	.	TRBV12-5	.
TGCGCCAGCAGCCCACCAGGGGCAGATACGCAGTATTTT	CASSPPGADTQYF	TRBJ2-3	.	TRBV5-1	.
TGTGCCAGCAGCCGCCGCGGTGAGACTCTATATGGCTACACCTTC	CASSRRGETLYGYTF	TRBJ1-2	.	TRBV3-1/TRBV3-2	.
TGTGCCAGTAGTATGAGGGGTTTGGACCGACCACTCCGGACCTTC	CASSMRGLDRPLRTF	TRBJ1-2	once	TRBV19	.
TGTGCCAGTAGGTCTTTGGGGGCGGAGACCCAGTACTTC	CASRSLGAETQYF	TRBJ2-5	.	TRBV19	.
TGTGCCAGTACCATATCCCGTCTAGCGGGGGGGCCAAAGGAAACAGATACGCAGTATTTT	CASTISRLAGGPKETDTQYF	TRBJ2-3	.	TRBV19	TRBD2
TGTGCCAGCAGTTCCCCACTTCGGGGCAGGGGGCTCGGGACTGAAGCTTTCTTT	CASSSPLRGRGLGTEAFF	TRBJ1-1	.	TRBV27	TRBD1
TGTGCCAGCAGCCTACCTCCTGGACAGAACTATGGCTACACCTTC	CASSLPPGQNYGYTF	TRBJ1-2	.	TRBV4-2	.